These T cell receptor beta chains were read from a single sample in a study of OX40 agonist ivuxolimab in advanced cancers. Data came from immunoSEQ multiplex PCR; TCRdb stores just in-frame clones and leaves some out. The data show approximately 65,000 clones, 92% seen once. Sample: CD4+ or CD8+ T cells sorted from blood, taken in a trial of the OX40 agonist ivuxolimab. All receptors come from an adult with an advanced solid tumor such as melanoma, head and neck, liver or kidney cancer. The CDR3 runs from the conserved cysteine through the conserved F or W. The D gene is left open where the match is weak. Not all rows give a size; the values are once, few, many and, for expanded clones, a class.

v_call,clone_size,d_call,j_call,cdr3_nt,cdr3_aa
TRBV5-4,NA,NA,TRBJ2-1,TGTGCCAGCAGCCCGGACGTCGGTACCTACAATGAGCAGTTCTTC,CASSPDVGTYNEQFF
TRBV7-9,NA,TRBD1,TRBJ1-3,TGTGCCAGCAGCTCGCGTAGACAGGGGGCGGGAAACACCATATATTTT,CASSSRRQGAGNTIYF
TRBV27,NA,TRBD1,TRBJ1-2,TGTGCCAGCAGTTTTTCGGGACAGTCCCCAGGGGGCTACACCTTC,CASSFSGQSPGGYTF
TRBV6-5,NA,NA,TRBJ2-6,TGTGCCAGCAGTCCAGGGTTTGGGGCCAACGTCCTGACTTTC,CASSPGFGANVLTF
TRBV4-1,NA,NA,TRBJ2-7,TGCGCCAGCAGCCAATCCCCGGTGGCCATCGAATCCTACGAGCAGTACTTC,CASSQSPVAIESYEQYF
TRBV6-6,NA,TRBD1,TRBJ1-4,TGTGCCAGCAAGGGACAGGGAAATGAAAAACTGTTTTTT,CASKGQGNEKLFF
TRBV4-2,few,TRBD2,TRBJ2-1,TGTGCCAGCAGCCAAGTGCGGCTAGCGGGAGGGAGCTCCTACAATGAGCAGTTCTTC,CASSQVRLAGGSSYNEQFF
TRBV5-1,NA,TRBD1,TRBJ1-2,TGCGCCAGCAGCCCCCTTACCACAGGGGATGGCTACACCTTC,CASSPLTTGDGYTF
TRBV28,NA,NA,TRBJ2-5,TGTGCCAGCAGTTTCCGGGGTTGGGAGACCCAGTACTTC,CASSFRGWETQYF
TRBV2,NA,NA,TRBJ2-4,TGTGCCAGCAGTGAAAACAGCGCAGCCAAAAACATTCAGTACTTC,CASSENSAAKNIQYF
TRBV7-2,NA,NA,TRBJ2-4,TGTGCCAGCAGCCTCCGTTGGGTGGGCAGGGAGGACATTCAGTACTTC,CASSLRWVGREDIQYF
TRBV30,once,NA,TRBJ2-5,TGTGCCTGGGACCCTGCGGGGTCGGAGACCCAGTACTTC,CAWDPAGSETQYF
TRBV2,NA,TRBD2,TRBJ2-1,TGTGCCAGCAGTGGGCTAGCGGGATCCAATGAGCAGTTCTTC,CASSGLAGSNEQFF
TRBV4-2,NA,TRBD2,TRBJ2-2,TGTGCCAGCAGCCTGGGACTAGCGGGGTCCGCGGACGGGGAGCTGTTTTTT,CASSLGLAGSADGELFF
TRBV9,NA,NA,TRBJ2-7,TGTGCCAGCAGCGTACAGGGTTCAGGCGAGCAGTACTTC,CASSVQGSGEQYF
TRBV6-6,NA,NA,TRBJ2-1,TGTGCCAGCAGAGCCGGGACCAATGAGCAGTTCTTC,CASRAGTNEQFF
TRBV12-5,NA,TRBD2,TRBJ2-1,TGTGCTAGTGGTTTGGTACGGACTAGCGGGACTTCCAATGAGCAGTTCTTC,CASGLVRTSGTSNEQFF
TRBV6-1,NA,NA,TRBJ2-2,TGTGCCAGCAGTGATTTCCTCCGGGGATTTACCGGGGAGCTGTTTTTT,CASSDFLRGFTGELFF
TRBV6-5,NA,NA,TRBJ2-1,TGTGCCAGCAGGTCCCCTAGTAGAACCAATGAGCAGTTCTTC,CASRSPSRTNEQFF